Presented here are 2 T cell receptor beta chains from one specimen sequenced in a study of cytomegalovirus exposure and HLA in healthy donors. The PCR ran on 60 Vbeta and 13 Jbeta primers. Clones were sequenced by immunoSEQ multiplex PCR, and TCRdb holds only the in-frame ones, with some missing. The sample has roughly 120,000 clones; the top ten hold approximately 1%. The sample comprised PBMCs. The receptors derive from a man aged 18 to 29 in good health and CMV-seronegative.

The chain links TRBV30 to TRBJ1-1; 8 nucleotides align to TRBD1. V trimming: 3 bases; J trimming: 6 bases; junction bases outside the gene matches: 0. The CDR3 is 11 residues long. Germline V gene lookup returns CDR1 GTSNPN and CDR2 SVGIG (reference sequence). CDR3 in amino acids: CAWRQGAEAFF. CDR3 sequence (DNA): TGTGCCTGGAGACAGGGGGCTGAAGCTTTCTTT.

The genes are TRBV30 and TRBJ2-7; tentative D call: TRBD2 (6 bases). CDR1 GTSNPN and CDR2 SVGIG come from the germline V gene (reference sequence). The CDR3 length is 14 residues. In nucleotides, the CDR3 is TGTGCGCTTAGGGGCCAATCGGAGGGCTACGAGCAGTACTTC. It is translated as CALRGQSEGYEQYF.